This T cell receptor beta chain appears in the sequencing data of a study of shared clonotypes between healthy human individuals. Measured with immunoSEQ multiplex PCR; TCRdb has only the in-frame clones, and not every one. The repertoire holds 2 million to 2.5 million clones, with over 85% as singletons. CDR1 is SEHNR, CDR2 FQNEAQ, per germline (reference sequence). The CDR3 has 11 residues. Trimming left V 5 bases short and J 5 bases short, with 6 bases between. The sequenced material came from naive CD4+ T cells from PBMCs. Subset described: CD45RA+ positively selected. This receptor was taken from a man between 18 and 35 years old in good health. Some clones in this sample may be carry-over from other donors' samples. This chain joins TRBV7-9 and TRBJ1-2; no firm D call. The CDR3 spells CASSRIYGYTF. In DNA, the CDR3 is TGTGCCAGCAGCCGAATATATGGCTACACCTTC.